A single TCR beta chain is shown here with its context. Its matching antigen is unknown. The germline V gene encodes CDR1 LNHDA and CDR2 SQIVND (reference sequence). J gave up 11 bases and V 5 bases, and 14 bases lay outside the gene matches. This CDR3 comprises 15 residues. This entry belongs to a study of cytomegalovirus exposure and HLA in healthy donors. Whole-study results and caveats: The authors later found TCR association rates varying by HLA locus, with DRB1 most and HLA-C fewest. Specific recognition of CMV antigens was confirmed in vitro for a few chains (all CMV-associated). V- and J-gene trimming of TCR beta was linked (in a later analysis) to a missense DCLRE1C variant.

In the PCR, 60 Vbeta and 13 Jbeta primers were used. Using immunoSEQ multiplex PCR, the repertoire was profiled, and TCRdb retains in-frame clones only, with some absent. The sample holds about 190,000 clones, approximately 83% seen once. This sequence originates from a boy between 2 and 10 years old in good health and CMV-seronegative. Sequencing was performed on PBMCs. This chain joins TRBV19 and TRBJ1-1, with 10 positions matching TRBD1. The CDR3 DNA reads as TGTGCCAGTAGTTCTACACCGGGACAGGGGCTTTTGGCTTTCTTT. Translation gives CASSSTPGQGLLAFF.